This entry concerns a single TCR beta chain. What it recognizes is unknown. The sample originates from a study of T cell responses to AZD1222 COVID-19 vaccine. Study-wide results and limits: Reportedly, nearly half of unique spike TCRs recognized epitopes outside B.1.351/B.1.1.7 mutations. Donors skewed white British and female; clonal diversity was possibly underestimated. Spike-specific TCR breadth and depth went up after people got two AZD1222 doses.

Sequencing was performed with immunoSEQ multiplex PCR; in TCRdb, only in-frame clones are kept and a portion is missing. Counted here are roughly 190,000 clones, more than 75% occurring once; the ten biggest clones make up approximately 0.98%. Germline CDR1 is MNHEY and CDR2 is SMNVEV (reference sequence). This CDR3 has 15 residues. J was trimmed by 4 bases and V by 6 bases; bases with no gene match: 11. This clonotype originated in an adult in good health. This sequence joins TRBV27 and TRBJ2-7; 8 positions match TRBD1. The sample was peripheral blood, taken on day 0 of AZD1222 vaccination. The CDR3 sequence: CASRRIGTGKYEQYF. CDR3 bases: TGTGCCAGCAGGAGGATAGGGACAGGCAAGTACGAGCAGTACTTC.